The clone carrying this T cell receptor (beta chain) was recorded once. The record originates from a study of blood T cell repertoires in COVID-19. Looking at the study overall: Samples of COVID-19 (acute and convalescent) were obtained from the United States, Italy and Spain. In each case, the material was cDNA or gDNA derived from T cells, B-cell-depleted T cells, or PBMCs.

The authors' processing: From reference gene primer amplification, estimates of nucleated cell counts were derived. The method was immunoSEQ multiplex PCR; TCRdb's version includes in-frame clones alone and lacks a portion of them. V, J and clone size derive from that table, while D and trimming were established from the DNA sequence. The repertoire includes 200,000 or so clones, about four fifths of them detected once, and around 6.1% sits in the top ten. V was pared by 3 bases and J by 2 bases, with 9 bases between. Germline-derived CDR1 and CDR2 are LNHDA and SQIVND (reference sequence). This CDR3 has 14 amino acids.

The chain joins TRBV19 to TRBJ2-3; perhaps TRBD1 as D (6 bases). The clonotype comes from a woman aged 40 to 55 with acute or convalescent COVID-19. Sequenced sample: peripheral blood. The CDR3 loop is CASSIGQHTDTQYF. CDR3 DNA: TGTGCCAGTAGTATTGGACAGCACACAGATACGCAGTATTTT.